This T cell receptor beta chain was observed in a study of blood T cell repertoires in COVID-19. Unmatched junction bases numbered 7, after V lost 5 bases and J lost 10 bases. This CDR3 is built from 14 residues. Germline CDR1 LGHDT, CDR2 YNNKEL (reference sequence). Profiled with immunoSEQ multiplex PCR; TCRdb holds only in-frame clones, not every one. The table includes approximately 500,000 clones, 85% to 90% detected once. The sample was peripheral blood. The chain carries TRBV3-1 (or the pseudogene TRBV3-2) and TRBJ1-6; 8 nucleotides align to TRBD1. The clonotype comes from a man aged 18 to 30 with COVID-19, enrolled during active disease. The CDR3 nucleotides read TGTGCCAGCAGCTCCGGGACAGGCCACTCACCCCTCCACTTT. Amino acid sequence: CASSSGTGHSPLHF.